The source of this T cell receptor (beta chain) is a study of identical twins. Comment on this clonotype: Its matching antigen is unknown.

Template switching (which added a universal primer site) was used, and cDNA carried unique molecular identifiers. MiXCR was run by TCRdb on the 5' RACE reads, yielding one entry per CDR3 protein. The table lists about 460,000 distinct CDR3 sequences, approximately 15% of them singletons. Study findings and constraints: For monozygotic twins, models underestimated out-of-frame TCR alpha sharing.

These data also formed part of another study, on yellow fever vaccine responses in identical twins. That report notes: Vaccine-induced T cell responses in twins were reportedly observed to appear partly convergent, partly personalized.

The source is a young woman in good health. Sequencing input: CD4+ T cells sorted from blood.

The CDR3 loop is CASSPWTSGRLEETQYF. As DNA, the CDR3 is TGTGCCAGCAGCCCCTGGACTAGCGGGAGGCTAGAGGAGACCCAGTACTTC. The V and J genes are TRBV11-2 and TRBJ2-5; 14 bases match TRBD2. Germline V lookup: CDR1 SGHAT, CDR2 FQNNGV. The CDR3 has 17 residues. J lost 5 bases, V lost 5 bases, and 10 bases had no gene match.